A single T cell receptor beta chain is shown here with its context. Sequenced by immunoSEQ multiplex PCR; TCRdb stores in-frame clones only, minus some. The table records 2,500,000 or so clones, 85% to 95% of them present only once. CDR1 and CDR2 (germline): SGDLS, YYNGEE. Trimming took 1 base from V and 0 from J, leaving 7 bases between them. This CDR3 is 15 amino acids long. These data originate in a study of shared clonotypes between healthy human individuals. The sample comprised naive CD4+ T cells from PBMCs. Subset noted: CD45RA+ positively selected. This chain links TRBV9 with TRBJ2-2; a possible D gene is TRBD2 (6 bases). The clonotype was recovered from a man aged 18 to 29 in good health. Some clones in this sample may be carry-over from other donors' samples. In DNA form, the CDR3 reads TGTGCCAGCAGCGTAAGCGGGCCGAACACCGGGGAGCTGTTTTTT. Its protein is CASSVSGPNTGELFF.